This T cell receptor beta chain is from a study of T cell responses to AZD1222 COVID-19 vaccine. Overall study results and limits: In a largely white British group with more females than males, clonal diversity was possibly underestimated. Spike-specific TCRs gained breadth and depth after people received two AZD1222 doses. No repertoire was sampled before or during the peak T cell response, only after it.

Researchers grouped second doses given at about 4 or about 12 weeks into one pool. CDR1 is MNHNY, CDR2 SVGAGI, per germline (reference sequence). The germline V and J ends were trimmed by 5 bases and 1 base, with 6 bases remaining between them. CDR3 length: 14 residues. As for this clone: Its target is unknown.

The method was immunoSEQ multiplex PCR; TCRdb's version includes in-frame clones alone and lacks a portion of them. The repertoire has over 150,000 clones, 85% to 90% of them found once; the top ten carry about 4.3%. J is TRBJ2-6 and V is TRBV6-6; D remains unclear. The sequenced sample was peripheral blood, obtained 28 days after the second AZD1222 dose. This TCR was recovered from an adult who received the AZD1222 COVID-19 vaccine. The CDR3 nucleotides read TGTGCCAGCAGTAGGGTTTCTGGGGCCAACGTCCTGACTTTC. It specifies CASSRVSGANVLTF.